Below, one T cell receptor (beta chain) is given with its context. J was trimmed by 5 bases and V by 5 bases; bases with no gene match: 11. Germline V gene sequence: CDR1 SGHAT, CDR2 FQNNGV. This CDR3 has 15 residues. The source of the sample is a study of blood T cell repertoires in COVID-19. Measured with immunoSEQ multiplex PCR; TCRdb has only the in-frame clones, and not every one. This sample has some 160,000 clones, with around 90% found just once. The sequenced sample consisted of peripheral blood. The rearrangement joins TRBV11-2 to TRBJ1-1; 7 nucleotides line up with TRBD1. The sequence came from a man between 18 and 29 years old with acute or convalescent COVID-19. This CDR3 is CASSRFSQGKTEAFF. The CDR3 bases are TGTGCCAGCAGCCGATTTTCACAGGGGAAGACTGAAGCTTTCTTT.